This entry describes one TCR beta chain. Its cognate antigen is unknown. These data belong to a study of cytomegalovirus exposure and HLA in healthy donors. Whole-study findings and limits: What was likely a sequencing artifact was a cluster of highly shared sequence variants.

Vbeta (60) and Jbeta (13) primers were used in the PCR. Sequenced by immunoSEQ multiplex PCR; TCRdb stores in-frame clones only, minus some. Of 110,000 to 150,000 clones listed, around 74% were seen once; the top ten hold 3.5% to 5%. CDR3 size: 13 residues. V was clipped by 5 bases and J by 0 bases, with 7 bases between them. Looked up from germline, CDR1 is SGHRS and CDR2 is YFSETQ. Specimen: PBMCs. The chain has TRBV5-1 and TRBJ2-3; the D is unclear. This TCR derives from a man younger than 35 in good health and CMV-seropositive. CDR3 region: CASRLSSTDTQYF. The CDR3 DNA sequence: TGCGCCAGCAGACTCTCTAGCACAGATACGCAGTATTTT.